These 5 T cell receptor beta chains came from one sample sequenced in a study of control samples from healthy donors and cancer patients (dated by TCRdb to 2018 to 2021). Library preparation used the immunoSEQ multiplex PCR assay. TCRdb's version of the immuneACCESS table is confined to in-frame rearrangements and falls short of the full clone set. An unresolved V gene accounts for under half of the shortfall where checked; the remainder is of unknown origin. This sample holds tens of thousands of clones; 80% to 90% were observed only once. The ten largest clones capture under 2% of the sample. The sequenced material came from PBMCs. These receptors were obtained from a woman aged 55-70 years with head and neck cancer.

This clone was observed a single time. The genes are TRBV7-9 and TRBJ2-2; TRBD2 agrees at 7 bases. V shed 4 bases and J 2 bases; nucleotides not matched to a gene: 4. CDR1 is SEHNR and CDR2 is FQNEAQ in the germline V gene (reference sequence). The CDR3 is 15 amino acids. CDR3 nucleotide sequence: TGTGCCAGCAGCTATGGCGGGAGTAACACCGGGGAGCTGTTTTTT. This gives the protein CASSYGGSNTGELFF. Full variable domain (remainder filled in from reference TRBV7-9 and TRBJ2-2): DTGVSQNPRHKITKRGQNVTFRCDPISEHNRLYWYRQTLGQGPEFLTYFQNEAQLEKSRLLSDRFSAERPKGSFSTLEIQRTEQGDSAMYLCASSYGGSNTGELFFGEGSRLTVL.

With respect to this clone: This same CDR3 is encoded by further DNA sequences in the sample. The V and J genes are TRBV5-1 and TRBJ2-7, with 12 bases matching TRBD2. This CDR3 contains 16 residues. The V segment lost 0 bases and the J segment 2 bases; nucleotides outside the gene matches: 3. The germline CDR1 and CDR2 sequences are SGHRS and YFSETQ. Written as DNA, the CDR3 is TGCGCCAGCAGCTTGGGACTAGCGGGGGTTACCTACGAGCAGTACTTC. Its translation: CASSLGLAGVTYEQYF.

The gene calls are TRBV2 and TRBJ2-5, with TRBD2 matching over 11 bases. Trimming took 6 bases from V and 3 from J; bases not matched to a gene: 6. This CDR3 contains 15 residues. Germline CDR1 and CDR2: SNHLY and FYNNEI. The CDR3 DNA reads TGTGCCAGCAGGTTCCTGGGACTAGCGGAAGAGACCCAGTACTTC. Its translation: CASRFLGLAEETQYF.

The chain uses TRBV28 and TRBJ2-3; tentative D call: TRBD2 (5 bases). The CDR3 length is 16 residues. Per germline, CDR1 MDHEN and CDR2 SYDVKM. The ends were cut back, 6 bases at V and 5 bases at J, with 21 bases in the middle. CDR3 sequence reads: CASSLVGNGIGDTQYF. The CDR3 DNA reads as TGTGCCAGCAGCCTAGTAGGGAACGGGATAGGAGATACGCAGTATTTT.

V gene TRBV7-8 combines with J gene TRBJ2-7; D is unclear. Germline CDR1 SGHVS, CDR2 FQNEAQ. V dropped 6 bases and J dropped 4 bases, with 13 bases sitting between them. The CDR3 runs 13 residues. In DNA, the CDR3 is TGTGCCAGCAGTCCTCATACGTTTTACGAGCAGTACTTC. It is translated as CASSPHTFYEQYF.